This TCR beta chain was retrieved from a study of spatial heterogeneity in lung cancer. Study background: When follow-up PBMC samples existed, they were sequenced (at a median of around 2 years after resection). Study-wide points: Follow-up blood showed ubiquitous expanded tumor TCRs less than blood at resection did.

Deletions cut 2 bases from V and 4 bases from J, with 11 bases between. Germline V gives CDR1 GTSNPN, CDR2 SVGIG (reference sequence). CDR3 size: 13 residues. In the case of this clonotype: The antigen is unknown.

Indicated time point: blood at routine non-recurrence follow-up after resection. Sequencing of whole RNA from tumor, nontumor lung or frozen PBMC involved no sorting. Using its own MiXCR run on the 5' RACE reads, TCRdb lists one record per CDR3 protein. The sample yields about 120,000 distinct CDR3 sequences, 12% seen once. The receptor was derived from a male donor with early-stage non-small cell lung cancer. The V gene is TRBV30, the J gene TRBJ1-2; D is undetermined. The material sequenced was PBMCs, taken at follow-up. In DNA, the CDR3 is TGTGCCTGGAGTTCCCAGGCAGGCTATGGCTACACCTTC. It translates to CAWSSQAGYGYTF.